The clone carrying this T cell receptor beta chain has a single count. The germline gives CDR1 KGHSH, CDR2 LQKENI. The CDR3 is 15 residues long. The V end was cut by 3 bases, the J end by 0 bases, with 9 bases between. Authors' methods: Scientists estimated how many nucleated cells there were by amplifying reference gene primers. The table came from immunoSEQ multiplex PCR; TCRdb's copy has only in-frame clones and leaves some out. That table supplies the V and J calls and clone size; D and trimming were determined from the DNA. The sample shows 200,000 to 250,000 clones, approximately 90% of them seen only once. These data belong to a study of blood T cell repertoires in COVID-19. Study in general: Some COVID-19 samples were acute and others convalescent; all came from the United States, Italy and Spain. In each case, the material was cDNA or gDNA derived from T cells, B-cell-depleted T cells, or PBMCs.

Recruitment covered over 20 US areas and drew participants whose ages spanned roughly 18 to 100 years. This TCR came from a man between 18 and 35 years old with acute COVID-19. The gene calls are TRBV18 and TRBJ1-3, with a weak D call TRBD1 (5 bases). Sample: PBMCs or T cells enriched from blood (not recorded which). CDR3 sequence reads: CASSPRTNSGNTIYF. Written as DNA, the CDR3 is TGTGCCAGCTCACCCCGGACAAACTCTGGAAACACCATATATTTT.